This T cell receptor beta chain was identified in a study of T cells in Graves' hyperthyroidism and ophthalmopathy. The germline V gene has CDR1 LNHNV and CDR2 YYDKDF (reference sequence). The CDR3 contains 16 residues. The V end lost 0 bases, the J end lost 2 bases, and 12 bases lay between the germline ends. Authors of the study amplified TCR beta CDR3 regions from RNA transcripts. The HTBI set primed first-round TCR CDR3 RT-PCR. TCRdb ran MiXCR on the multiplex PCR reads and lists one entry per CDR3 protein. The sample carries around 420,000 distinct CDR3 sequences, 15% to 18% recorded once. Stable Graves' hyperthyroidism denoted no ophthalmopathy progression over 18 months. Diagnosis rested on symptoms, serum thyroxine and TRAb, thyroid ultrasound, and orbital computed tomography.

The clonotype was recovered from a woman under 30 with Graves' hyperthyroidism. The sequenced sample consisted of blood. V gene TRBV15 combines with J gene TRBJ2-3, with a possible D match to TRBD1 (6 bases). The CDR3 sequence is CATSRDRTVYTDTQYF. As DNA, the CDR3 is TGTGCCACCAGCAGAGATCGGACAGTATACACAGATACGCAGTATTTT.